The 14 T cell receptor beta chains below all came from one sample that was sequenced in a study of CD8 T cells in Susac syndrome. Random hexamers were used to reverse transcribe roughly 0.5 to 1 ug of RNA. TCRdb ran MiXCR on the immunoSEQ multiplex PCR reads and lists one entry per CDR3 protein. Found here are around 130,000 distinct CDR3 sequences, 90% to 95% of them singletons; the top ten hold around 0.27%. The sample comprised CD8+ T cells from PBMCs. The receptors originated from a human donor with Susac syndrome.

This rearrangement joins TRBV3-1 to TRBJ1-2, with D possibly matching TRBD1 (6 bases). Between the trimmed V and J ends, which lost 0 bases and 7 bases, there was a span of 12 bases. Germline V gives CDR1 LGHDT, CDR2 YNNKEL (reference sequence). The CDR3 runs 14 residues. The CDR3 DNA reads TGTGCCAGCAGCCAAGATTGGGGGCGGGGTGGCTACACCTTC. It yields the protein CASSQDWGRGGYTF. The variable domain in full, with the rest retrieved from reference TRBV3-1 and TRBJ1-2, is DTAVSQTPKYLVTQMGNDKSIKCEQNLGHDTMYWYKQDSKKFLKIMFSYNNKELIINETVPNRFSPKSPDKAHLNLHINSLELGDSAVYFCASSQDWGRGGYTFGSGTRLTVV.

The CDR3, as DNA: TGTGCCAGCAGGGGATCTTTATGGGGGTCCCTCCCCGGAGATACGCAGTATTTT. Amino acid sequence: CASRGSLWGSLPGDTQYF. J is TRBJ2-3 and V is TRBV6-1; perhaps D is TRBD1 or TRBD2 (5 bases each). The CDR3 is made up of 18 amino acids. CDR1 is MNHNS and CDR2 is SASEGT in the germline V gene. The V and J ends lost 6 bases and 5 bases respectively, with 27 bases between them.

This clonotype was counted once. The chain joins TRBV4-3 to TRBJ1-1, with D uncertain. The V and J ends lost 1 base and 7 bases respectively, with 10 bases between them. Germline CDR1 is LGHNA and CDR2 is YSLEER. The CDR3 is 13 residues long. The CDR3 coding sequence is TGCGCCAGCAGCCAAGGTGGACCGGGTGAAGCTTTCTTT. Protein sequence: CASSQGGPGEAFF.

The V gene is TRBV14, the J gene TRBJ2-5; D is ambiguous. In germline, CDR1 is SGHDN, CDR2 FVKESK. V was shortened by 0 bases and J by 5 bases, with 1 base between the two germline ends. This CDR3 is built from 11 residues. The CDR3 nucleotides read TGTGCCAGCAGCCAAGAGGAGACCCAGTACTTC. Its protein is CASSQEETQYF.

The rearrangement uses TRBV27 and TRBJ2-7; 7 bases are a match to TRBD2. The CDR3 consists of 17 residues. Germline CDR1 MNHEY, CDR2 SMNVEV (reference sequence). V trimming: 1 base; J trimming: 3 bases; junction bases outside the gene matches: 12. The CDR3 bases are TGTGCCAGCAGTTTATTCGGGAGGTCAGGGACTATCTACGAGCAGTACTTC. Protein sequence: CASSLFGRSGTIYEQYF.

The J gene is TRBJ1-2, the V gene TRBV9, with no clear D. This CDR3 contains 12 residues. In germline, CDR1 is SGDLS, CDR2 YYNGEE. The germline V and J ends were trimmed by 6 bases and 4 bases, with 10 bases remaining between them. The CDR3 coding sequence is TGTGCCAGCACCGGACCACTCTATGGCTACACCTTC. This translates into CASTGPLYGYTF.

This chain connects TRBV4-1 to TRBJ1-6, with no clear D. Looked up from germline, CDR1 is MGHRA and CDR2 is YSYEKL. The CDR3 spans 13 residues. Trimming removed 0 bases from V and 10 bases from J, with 7 bases in between. CDR3 region: CASSQDGGSPLHF. Here the CDR3 DNA reads TGCGCCAGCAGCCAAGATGGCGGCTCACCCCTCCACTTT.

The count of this clonotype is one. This chain joins TRBV15 and TRBJ1-6; D not certain. Germline V lookup: CDR1 LNHNV, CDR2 YYDKDF (reference sequence). Trimming took off 3 bases at V and 0 bases at J, with 9 bases between the two ends. The CDR3 covers 16 residues. The CDR3 region is CATSSDGSSYNSPLHF. The CDR3 DNA is TGTGCCACCAGCAGCGACGGCAGCTCCTATAATTCACCCCTCCACTTT.

This sequence joins TRBV6-6 and TRBJ2-7; possible D gene TRBD2, 6 bases. Trimming removed 10 bases at V and 6 bases at J, with 10 bases between. The length of the CDR3 is 10 residues. Germline lookup yields CDR1 MNHNY and CDR2 SVGAGI (reference sequence). The CDR3 protein is CATYSGEQYF. CDR3 nucleotide sequence: TGTGCCACATATAGCGGCGAGCAGTACTTC.

This chain uses TRBV27 with TRBJ2-2, with 8 bases that match TRBD2. The CDR3 spans 18 residues. V lost 0 bases and J lost 4; bases outside the gene matches: 10. Looked up from germline, CDR1 is MNHEY and CDR2 is SMNVEV (reference sequence). The DNA for the CDR3 is TGTGCCAGCAGTTTATCGGCTGCGGGGGGCCCGGGCACCGGGGAGCTGTTTTTT. It specifies CASSLSAAGGPGTGELFF.

This clonotype has just one count. The chain combines TRBV20-1 with TRBJ1-2, with 7 bases aligning to TRBD1. V was pared by 6 bases and J by 4 bases, with 11 bases of the junction left unmatched. This CDR3 contains 14 residues. The germline gives CDR1 DFQATT, CDR2 SNEGSKA (reference sequence). In DNA form, the CDR3 reads TGCAGTGCACCACCACAGGGGCCCTTCTATGGCTACACCTTC. As protein: CSAPPQGPFYGYTF.

This chain links TRBV30 with TRBJ2-1; 7 bases fit TRBD1. CDR1 GTSNPN and CDR2 SVGIG come from the germline V gene (reference sequence). With V trimmed by 1 base and J by 4 bases, 10 bases remained unmatched. The CDR3 spans 16 residues. DNA for the CDR3: TGTGCCTGGAGTGCAACGATGGGGACAGTATACAATGAGCAGTTCTTC. This translates into CAWSATMGTVYNEQFF.

The rearrangement uses TRBV4-3 and TRBJ1-2, with D unresolved. The CDR3 is 14 amino acids. The V gene's germline CDR1 is LGHNA and CDR2 YSLEER. The V end was cut by 1 base, the J end by 2 bases, with 8 bases between. CDR3 loop: CASSQVEGNYGYTF. Written as DNA, the CDR3 is TGCGCCAGCAGCCAAGTTGAAGGGAACTATGGCTACACCTTC.

J is TRBJ2-7 and V is TRBV20-1; 7 bases fit TRBD2. This CDR3 is built from 15 residues. Germline loops: CDR1 DFQATT, CDR2 SNEGSKA (reference sequence). J lost 3 bases, V lost 0 bases, and 8 bases had no gene match. The CDR3 region is CSARDTLGGGYEQYF. CDR3 sequence (DNA): TGCAGTGCTAGAGATACCCTCGGCGGGGGCTACGAGCAGTACTTC.